Detailed here is one TCR beta chain. This specimen comes from a study of T cells expressing NK-cell markers. In the study overall: Serological testing identified seven of the eight sequenced donors as HCMV-seropositive and one as seronegative.

TCRdb reprocessed the 5' RACE reads and keeps a single row for each CDR3 protein, giving no DNA. Its listing shows approximately 550,000 distinct CDR3 sequences. CDR3 length: 13 amino acids. Germline CDR1 reads SGHRS; CDR2 reads YFSETQ. The source material was blood T cells: a sorted CD56 or NKG2C T cell subset, CD4+ or CD8+ T cells, or bulk PBMC T cells (not recorded which). The receptor was derived from a man aged 18 to 35 in good health. The V call is TRBV5-1, the J call TRBJ1-2; the TCRdb call, TRBD1, lacks DNA for checking. This chain's CDR3 is CASSFRQADGYTF.